Below, 6 T cell receptor beta chains from the same sample are listed, as sequenced in a study of blood T cell repertoires in COVID-19. Assay: immunoSEQ multiplex PCR; the TCRdb copy retains only in-frame clones and omits some. The sample has 95,000 to 150,000 clones, under 90% seen once. Input material: peripheral blood. The source of these receptors is a woman between 70 and 85 years old with acute or convalescent COVID-19.

The rearrangement uses TRBV4-2 and TRBJ1-2; unclear D gene. Trimming removed 0 bases from V and 2 bases from J, with 10 bases in between. CDR1 and CDR2 from the germline V gene are LGHNA and YNFKEQ. CDR3 length equals 15 residues. The CDR3 protein is CASSQDRLLNYGYTF. The CDR3 DNA sequence: TGTGCCAGCAGCCAAGATCGACTGTTAAACTATGGCTACACCTTC.

The chain is built from TRBV20-1 and TRBJ1-2; TRBD1 matches 8 bases. CDR3 size: 13 residues. Germline V gene lookup returns CDR1 DFQATT and CDR2 SNEGSKA (reference sequence). J gave up 8 bases and V 3 bases, and 8 bases lay outside the gene matches. CDR3 DNA sequence: TGCAGTGCTAGTCGTGTGACAGGGGAGGGCTACACCTTC. This translates into CSASRVTGEGYTF.

This clone was counted ten times or more. CDR3 amino acids: CASSSTWGRAIYGYTF. The CDR3 DNA is TGTGCCAGCAGCTCTACGTGGGGCAGGGCGATATATGGCTACACCTTC. The V and J genes are TRBV5-4 and TRBJ1-2, with a weak D call TRBD1 (5 bases). Trimming took off 3 bases at V and 5 bases at J, with 20 bases between the two ends. Germline V gene lookup returns CDR1 SGHNT and CDR2 YYREEE (reference sequence). The CDR3 is made up of 16 amino acids.

The chain's CDR3 is CASSAGAGELFF. The CDR3 DNA follows: TGTGCCAGCTCAGCGGGTGCCGGGGAGCTGTTTTTT. The chain carries TRBV18 and TRBJ2-2; D may be TRBD2 (5 bases). Deletions cut 5 bases from V and 6 bases from J, with 7 bases between. Germline CDR1 KGHSH, CDR2 LQKENI. The CDR3 runs to 12 residues.

The chain couples TRBV7-3 to TRBJ1-1, with D possibly matching TRBD1 (5 bases). The CDR3 runs 15 residues. Trimming took 2 bases from V and 2 from J, leaving 12 bases between them. CDR1 is SGHTA and CDR2 is FQGTGA in the germline V gene. Here the CDR3 reads CASSLGAGLNTEAFF. The CDR3 nucleotides are TGTGCCAGCAGCTTAGGGGCAGGCCTTAACACTGAAGCTTTCTTT.

The chain links TRBV5-6 to TRBJ1-2; TRBD1 matches at 8 bases. J gave up 1 base and V 4 bases, and 9 bases lay outside the gene matches. CDR1 is SGHDT, CDR2 YYEEEE, per germline. The CDR3 is made up of 16 amino acids. CDR3 in amino acids: CASSPYIGQGNYGYTF. The CDR3, as DNA: TGTGCCAGCAGCCCCTATATTGGACAGGGTAACTATGGCTACACCTTC. Combining the CDR3 with reference TRBV5-6 and TRBJ1-2 gives the whole variable domain DAGVTQSPTHLIKTRGQQVTLRCSPKSGHDTVSWYQQALGQGPQFIFQYYEEEERQRGNFPDRFSGHQFPNYSSELNVNALLLGDSALYLCASSPYIGQGNYGYTFGSGTRLTVV.